This TCR beta chain was identified in a study of radiation and T cells in renal cell carcinoma. Findings and caveats of the study: From baseline, blood top tumor clonotypes peaked at 2 weeks post-radiation.

Only in-frame clones appear in the TCRdb table, and some are missing; sequencing was by immunoSEQ multiplex PCR. The repertoire holds around 120,000 clones, about 81% seen once, with around 2% in the top ten. Points on this clone: Its antigen is as yet unknown.

Stated time point: blood 2 weeks post-SBRT. Treatment here: 15 Gy SBRT to primary tumor, nephrectomy 4 weeks later. The junction had 4 bases not matched to a gene; V was cut back by 5 bases and J by 4 bases. The V gene's germline CDR1 is SGHAT and CDR2 FQNNGV. This CDR3 has 15 amino acids. The sample was blood, taken from a patient whose treatment included radiotherapy and nephrectomy. This TCR was sampled from a woman aged 55-70 years with renal cell carcinoma. This chain joins TRBV11-2 and TRBJ2-2, with 10 bases aligning to TRBD2. CDR3 bases: TGTGCCAGCAGCCCTACTAGCGGGGCCACCGGGGAGCTGTTTTTT. It codes for CASSPTSGATGELFF.